Given below is one TCR beta chain in context. Its antigen is not known. Its ends do not fully match the called genes, so a read error is possible. The sample originates from a study of PD-1 blockade in classical Hodgkin lymphoma. Study as a whole: Every 2 weeks, patients had 3 mg/kg nivolumab intravenously. The study's findings and limits: According to reports, newly diagnosed patients had lower baseline TCR diversity than healthy donors, and relapsed/refractory patients had lower baseline TCR diversity still.

Data came from immunoSEQ multiplex PCR; TCRdb stores just in-frame clones and leaves some out. The repertoire has tens of thousands of clones, 90% of them found once; the top ten carry under 3.5%. Time point meaning: cycle 4 day 1 (C4D1), after 5 to 7 weeks of nivolumab. Every patient relapsed after autologous stem cell transplantation, and brentuximab vedotin exposure varied. This CDR3 has 15 residues. Germline V CDR1 and CDR2: SGHAT, FQNNGV. The chain recombines TRBV11-2 with TRBJ2-1; TRBD1 matches 9 bases. This material consisted of peripheral blood mononuclear cells (PBMCs), taken before the fourth cycle of nivolumab. The source is a human donor with classical Hodgkin lymphoma. The CDR3: CASSLGTGPYNEQFF. The CDR3 region has the DNA TGTGCCAGCAGTTTAGGGACAGGGCCCTACAATGAGCAGTTCTTC.